What follows is one T cell receptor beta chain and its context. Its specificity is not known. This record belongs to a study of shared clonotypes between healthy human individuals. The CDR3 has 14 amino acids. V was pared by 5 bases and J by 0 bases, with 5 bases between. CDR1 and CDR2 from the germline V gene are SGHVS and FNYEAQ. Notes on the study in general: It was anticipated that sequencing depth would influence how many clonotypes donors shared. Sharing across several donors was seen in around 5.1% of naive CD4 clonotypes. Exclusively blood specimens were collected; tissue repertoires likely differ.

Terminally differentiated effector memory CD45RA+ cells were excluded by CCR7 positive selection of CD45RO-negative cells. The donors were adults (healthy and HIV-negative) with no recent acute infections or vaccinations. The method was immunoSEQ multiplex PCR; TCRdb's version includes in-frame clones alone and lacks a portion of them. The sample lists millions of clones; about 93% were seen once. This TCR was sampled from a man aged 18 to 30 in good health. Some clones in this sample may be carry-over from other donors' samples. The sequenced material came from naive CD8+ T cells from PBMCs. The rearrangement links TRBV7-6 to TRBJ2-6; no definite D call. The CDR3 here is CASSVSSGANVLTF. As DNA, the CDR3 is TGTGCCAGCAGCGTAAGCTCTGGGGCCAACGTCCTGACTTTC.